This TCR beta chain stems from a study of blood T cell repertoires in COVID-19. Whole-study context: The study drew acute and convalescent COVID-19 samples from the United States, Italy and Spain. The cDNA or gDNA used as material had been derived from T cells, B-cell-depleted T cells, or PBMCs.

Individuals drawn from approximately 22 US areas were roughly 18 to 95 years old. Per the study methods: By means of reference gene primer amplification, nucleated cell counts were estimated. The data were produced by immunoSEQ multiplex PCR, yet TCRdb's version contains in-frame clones alone and is incomplete. V and J calls and clone size are those listed in that table; D and trimming were worked out from the DNA. The data hold roughly 250,000 clones, with around 90% observed a single time. V was clipped by 6 bases and J by 6 bases; unmatched bases: 9. Germline CDR1 SQVTM, CDR2 ANQGSEA. The CDR3 contains 14 residues.

This TCR came from a human donor in a cohort exposed to, infected with or recovered from COVID-19 (not recorded which). The donor label of this sample is uncertain. The chain recombines TRBV29-1 with TRBJ1-3, with TRBD1 matching over 9 bases. The material sequenced was PBMCs or T cells enriched from blood (not recorded which). In DNA, the CDR3 is TGCAGCGTGACGCCGGGACAGGGATCAAACACCATATATTTT. This codes for CSVTPGQGSNTIYF.